The T cell receptor beta chain under discussion was sequenced for a study of T-cell memory formation after mild COVID-19. Points from the study as a whole: A second wave expanding day 15 to 37 was CD4+-biased; contracting clones were balanced. In pre-infection memory, a portion of responding clones appeared, which suggested that cross-reactive memory joined.

Employing constant-segment primers, 5'RACE generated TCR alpha and TCR beta cDNA libraries bearing sample barcodes and UMIs. A single record per CDR3 protein comes from TCRdb applying MiXCR to the 5' RACE reads. The table lists roughly 550,000 distinct CDR3 sequences, just over 20% of them singletons, with roughly an eighth in the top ten. V was pared by 5 bases and J by 8 bases, with 11 bases of the junction left unmatched. Per germline, CDR1 SEHNR and CDR2 FQNEAQ (reference sequence). The CDR3 contains 15 residues. Concerning this clonotype: No antigen is known for it.

Material: PBMCs or a T cell subset sorted from them (not recorded which). The sequence was obtained from an adult woman who had mild COVID-19 (a few samples of this study predate the infection). Cell type and time point are not known. This chain uses TRBV7-9 with TRBJ2-1, with TRBD2 matching 8 bases. The CDR3 loop reads CASSPMTSAGDEQFF. DNA of the CDR3: TGTGCCAGCAGCCCGATGACTAGCGCGGGGGATGAGCAGTTCTTC.